This T cell receptor beta chain was observed in a study of T cells in Graves' hyperthyroidism and ophthalmopathy. The study defined stable Graves' hyperthyroidism as no ophthalmopathy progression within 18 months. Orbital computed tomography, thyroid ultrasound, serum thyroxine and TRAb, and clinical symptoms together informed the diagnoses. It was RNA transcripts that yielded the amplified TCR beta CDR3 regions. First-round RT-PCR of the TCR CDR3 relied on the HTBI primer set. TCRdb analysed the multiplex PCR reads with MiXCR anew, one entry per CDR3 protein. The sample carries under 700,000 distinct CDR3 sequences, 46% recorded once. The CDR3 runs 13 residues. V gave up 0 bases and J gave up 3 bases, with 6 bases separating them. Germline loops: CDR1 SSHAT, CDR2 FNYEAQ (reference sequence). This clonotype occurred many times.

The receptor was isolated from a woman younger than 30 with Graves' hyperthyroidism. The V and J genes are TRBV7-7 and TRBJ2-7; D is ambiguous. Sequenced sample: peripheral blood or thyroid tissue (not recorded which). The CDR3 here is CASSLAVGYEQYF. CDR3 bases: TGTGCCAGCAGCTTAGCTGTCGGCTACGAGCAGTACTTC.